This TCR beta chain was obtained from a study of CD8+CD57+ T cells in acquired aplastic anemia. Study results and caveats: Levels of CD8+ Simpson's diversity were not significantly distinct in patients versus controls.

The CDR3 contains 13 residues. The V gene's germline CDR1 is KGHSH and CDR2 LQKENI. The V end lost 3 bases, the J end lost 7 bases, and 9 bases lay between the germline ends. Before being chosen for sequencing, patients had shown CD8+CD57+ cell expansion by flow cytometry. At the time of blood sampling, patients had not yet received any therapy. In the case of this clonotype: Antigen unknown.

The template used for profiling TCR beta VDJ and CDR3 was genomic DNA. Each CDR3 protein gets one entry after TCRdb re-called the reads with MiXCR. The sample yields 95,000 to 150,000 distinct CDR3 sequences, about 43% seen once. The sequence came from a human donor with aplastic anemia. This rearrangement joins TRBV18 to TRBJ1-4; D is uncertain. The sample taken for sequencing was sorted CD4+, CD8+, or CD8+CD57+ T cells (not recorded which) from PBMCs. The CDR3 sequence is CASSPREGEKLFF. The CDR3 DNA follows: TGTGCCAGCTCACCTCGGGAGGGTGAAAAACTGTTTTTT.